This TCR beta chain emerged from a study of T cells in Graves' hyperthyroidism and ophthalmopathy. Broader study findings: By a 13 V-J model, ophthalmopathy was set apart from stable hyperthyroidism.

TCR beta CDR3 regions were amplified from RNA. HTBI primers drove first-round RT-PCR of the TCR CDR3. TCRdb used MiXCR to reprocess the multiplex PCR reads, holding one entry per CDR3 protein. The table has roughly 800,000 distinct CDR3 sequences, 38% seen once. CDR1 and CDR2 (germline): SNHLY, FYNNEI. Trimming shortened V by 8 bases and J by 3 bases, and 4 bases separated the two germline ends. CDR3 length equals 10 residues. This clonotype was recorded at least ten times. Its antigen is undetermined. The chain combines TRBV2 with TRBJ2-5; D is unclear. The origin of this receptor is a man between 18 and 29 years old with Graves' hyperthyroidism. The specimen was blood. CDR3 nucleotides: TGTGCCAGCCGGGAAGAGACCCAGTACTTC. Its translation: CASREETQYF.